This TCR beta chain comes out of a study of response to subunit inactivated influenza vaccine (dated by TCRdb to 2016 to 2018). With regard to the full study: Deep quantitative T cell receptor repertoire profiling was used in the study to track responses to a trivalent subunit inactivated influenza vaccine. Points the paper makes about the study in general: According to the authors, only a limited number of new T cells may be recruited by each seasonal influenza vaccination.

As for this clonotype: Its antigen remains unidentified. Base qualities are missing; no much larger clone stands one base away.

Based on the germline V gene (reference sequence), the CDR1 and CDR2 sequences are LNHDA and SQIVND. The CDR3 covers 13 residues, taking in both the cysteine and the phenylalanine. The retained sequence is limited to the CDR3, 39 bases, with the frame set at the first base. A distance of 13 bases separates the germline ends of V and J, which lose 3 bases and 7 bases respectively. Libraries were built with RT-PCR. The data were produced on an Illumina HiSeq 2500. TCRdb reworked the public reads: Q25 trimming with fastp, MiXCR clone assembly, productive beta chains retained. One record per CDR3 amino acid sequence lists the most common genes and DNA. Recorded for this sample are 710,000 or so distinct CDR3 sequences; more than 15% of them occurred a single time. The ten largest clones add up to approximately 10% of the sample.

The sequence links TRBV19 to TRBJ2-7, and perhaps TRBD2 as D gene, on 6 matching bases. The clonotype originates from a man aged 50-59 years who received an inactivated influenza vaccine. Donor details come from another sample of the same person, matched by shared clones. Sequenced here: PBMCs from blood, sampled roughly 12 days after vaccination. The CDR3 sequence is CASSMRRAGEQYF. The bases are TGTGCCAGTAGTATGAGGAGGGCTGGAGAGCAGTACTTC. Outside the CDR3, residues come from the reference TRBV19 and TRBJ2-7 proteins, so the full variable domain is: DGGITQSPKYLFRKEGQNVTLSCEQNLNHDAMYWYRQDPGQGLRLIYYSQIVNDFQKGDIAEGYSVSREKKESFPLTVTSAQKNPTAFYLCASSMRRAGEQYFGPGTRLTVT.